The T cell receptor (beta chain) under discussion was sequenced for a study of high-grade serous ovarian cancer treatment subgroups. General observations from the study: TCR clonal relatedness correlated positively with neoantigen level. CDR1 and CDR2 were left unanalyzed; analyses focused on CDR3. Bulk tumor TCR sequencing gave no spatial information. Same-patient tumor repertoires overlapped at roughly 0.095 to 0.85; different patients barely overlapped.

TCRdb's table, derived via immunoSEQ multiplex PCR, lists solely in-frame clones and lacks some. Of 35,000 to 45,000 clones in the sample, about 79% were seen once. A note on this clone: As yet, its antigen is unknown.

The ends were cut back, 10 bases at V and 4 bases at J, with 14 bases in the middle. The V gene's germline CDR1 is ENHRY and CDR2 SYGVKD. CDR3 length: 13 amino acids. Tumor tissue was taken before any definitive surgery or chemotherapy was given. This chain connects TRBV10-3 to TRBJ1-5, with D possibly matching TRBD1 (5 bases). The sequence derives from a human donor with high-grade serous ovarian cancer. The sample taken for sequencing was tumor tissue. The CDR3 is CATLEQENQPQHF. DNA of the CDR3: TGTGCCACCCTCGAACAGGAGAATCAGCCCCAGCATTTT.